Following are 10 T cell receptor beta chains from one sample sequenced in a study of T cells after yellow fever vaccination. TCRdb reprocessed the 5' RACE reads via MiXCR and lists one record per CDR3 protein. The top ten hold over 11% of the sample, which has approximately 550,000 distinct CDR3 sequences, about 14% seen once. The starting material was PBMCs, obtained on the day of the yellow fever booster vaccination. The receptors were gathered from a man aged 30-40 years who received the YFV17D yellow fever vaccine.

This clonotype was observed a few times. CDR3 region: CASSYTPGMGTLQETQYF. CDR3 nucleotides: TGTGCCAGCAGTTACACGCCTGGTATGGGGACTCTCCAAGAGACCCAGTACTTC. This chain uses TRBV6-2 or TRBV6-3 with TRBJ2-5, with TRBD2 as a possible D gene (6 bases). Germline CDR1 and CDR2: MNHEY and SVGEGT. The CDR3 runs to 18 residues. V gave up 2 bases and J gave up 1 base, with 20 bases separating them.

This clonotype was counted a single time. The chain joins TRBV28 to TRBJ1-1, with D possibly matching TRBD1 (6 bases). Germline assignment: CDR1 MDHEN and CDR2 SYDVKM. CDR3 length: 15 residues. Between the trimmed V and J ends, which lost 3 bases and 1 base, there was a span of 12 bases. The CDR3 is CASSLGAQGNTEAFF. CDR3 sequence (DNA): TGTGCCAGCAGTTTGGGTGCACAGGGGAACACTGAAGCTTTCTTT.

This clonotype was seen a handful of times. The CDR3 sequence: CASSLLRGDSPLHF. For the CDR3, the DNA is TGTGCCAGCAGCTTATTGAGGGGTGATTCACCCCTCCACTTT. The rearrangement links TRBV7-2 to TRBJ1-6, with D tentatively TRBD1 (5 bases). Trimming removed 2 bases from V and 8 bases from J, with 10 bases in between. The CDR3 extends over 14 amino acids. CDR1 is SGHTA, CDR2 FQGNSA, per germline.

This clonotype was detected ten times or more. This rearrangement joins TRBV27 to TRBJ1-4, with 9 bases matching TRBD1. The CDR3 covers 17 residues. The trim removed 5 bases at V and 7 bases at J, leaving 14 bases unmatched. CDR1 MNHEY and CDR2 SMNVEV come from the germline V gene (reference sequence). DNA for the CDR3: TGTGCCAGCAGTCCATGGGGCCGACAGGGGGGGAGTGAAAAACTGTTTTTT. It yields the protein CASSPWGRQGGSEKLFF. Complete variable domain (other parts from reference TRBV27 and TRBJ1-4): EAQVTQNPRYLITVTGKKLTVTCSQNMNHEYMSWYRQDPGLGLRQIYYSMNVEVTDKGDVPEGYKVSRKEKRNFPLILESPSPNQTSLYFCASSPWGRQGGSEKLFFGSGTQLSVL.

In this sample, this clonotype turned up a few times. The chain has TRBV20-1 and TRBJ2-3, with 11 bases matching TRBD2. V shed 6 bases and J 0 bases; nucleotides not matched to a gene: 5. The CDR3 length is 15 residues. The V gene's germline CDR1 is DFQATT and CDR2 SNEGSKA (reference sequence). The CDR3 loop is CSAPRLAGSTDTQYF. CDR3 DNA: TGCAGTGCACCCAGACTAGCGGGAAGCACAGATACGCAGTATTTT.

V is TRBV19 and J is TRBJ1-1; TRBD1 might be the D (5 bases). Per the germline V gene, CDR1 is LNHDA and CDR2 is SQIVND (reference sequence). This CDR3 has 11 amino acids. V lost 5 bases, J lost 7 bases, and 8 bases lay in between. CDR3: CASSGGSEAFF. CDR3 DNA sequence: TGTGCCAGTAGTGGGGGGAGTGAAGCTTTCTTT.

The gene calls are TRBV18 and TRBJ2-3, with D unclear. Trimming shortened V by 8 bases and J by 0 bases, and 12 bases separated the two germline ends. Per the germline V gene, CDR1 is KGHSH and CDR2 is LQKENI. The CDR3 has 14 residues. Here the CDR3 DNA reads TGTGCCAGCCGCGACGATTCTAGCACAGATACGCAGTATTTT. It encodes CASRDDSSTDTQYF.

This clonotype was observed many times. At one of its ends the junction is not consistent with the germline gene, which may arise from a read error. In DNA, the CDR3 is TGTGCCAGCAGCTTAGGGGGCACCAATGAGCAGTTCTTC. It is translated as CASSLGGTNEQFF. The chain links TRBV5-1 to TRBJ2-1, with 7 bases that match TRBD1. The germline V gene encodes CDR1 SGHRS and CDR2 YFSETQ. The CDR3 totals 13 residues.

The rearrangement links TRBV20-1 to TRBJ2-1; D gene unclear. In germline, CDR1 is DFQATT, CDR2 SNEGSKA (reference sequence). V shed 2 bases and J shed 3 bases, with 11 bases lying between them. The CDR3 consists of 14 residues. CDR3 region: CSARRRGNYNEQFF. The DNA for the CDR3 is TGCAGTGCTAGAAGACGAGGAAACTACAATGAGCAGTTCTTC.

The V call is TRBV12-3 or TRBV12-4, the J call TRBJ2-7; D unclear. Trimming removed 6 bases at V and 3 bases at J, with 15 bases between. The CDR3 is 14 residues long. The chain's CDR3 is CASSFGGLRYEQYF. DNA of the CDR3: TGTGCCAGCAGCTTCGGCGGCTTACGCTACGAGCAGTACTTC.